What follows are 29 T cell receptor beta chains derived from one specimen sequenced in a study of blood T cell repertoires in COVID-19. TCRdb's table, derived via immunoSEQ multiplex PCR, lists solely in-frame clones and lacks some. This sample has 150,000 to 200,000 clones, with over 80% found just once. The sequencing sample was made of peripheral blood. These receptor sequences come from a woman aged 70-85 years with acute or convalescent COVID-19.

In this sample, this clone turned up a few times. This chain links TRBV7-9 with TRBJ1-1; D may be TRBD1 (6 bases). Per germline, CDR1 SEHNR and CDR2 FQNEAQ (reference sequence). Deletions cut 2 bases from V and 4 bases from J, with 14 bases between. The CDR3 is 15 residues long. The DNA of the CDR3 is TGTGCCAGCAGCTTATCAGGGGTTTCGGGCACTGAAGCTTTCTTT. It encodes CASSLSGVSGTEAFF.

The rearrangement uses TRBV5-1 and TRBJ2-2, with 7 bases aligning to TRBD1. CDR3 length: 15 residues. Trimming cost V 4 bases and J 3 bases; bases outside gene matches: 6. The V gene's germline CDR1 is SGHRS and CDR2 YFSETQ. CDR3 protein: CASSPRQGDTGELFF. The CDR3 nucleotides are TGCGCCAGCAGCCCTCGACAGGGAGACACCGGGGAGCTGTTTTTT.

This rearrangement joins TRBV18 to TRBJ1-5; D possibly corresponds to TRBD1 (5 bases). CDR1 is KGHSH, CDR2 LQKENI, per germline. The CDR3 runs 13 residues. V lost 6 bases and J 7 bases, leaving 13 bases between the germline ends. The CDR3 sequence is CASSVGGEQPQHF. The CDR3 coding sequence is TGTGCCAGCTCGGTGGGAGGGGAACAGCCCCAGCATTTT.

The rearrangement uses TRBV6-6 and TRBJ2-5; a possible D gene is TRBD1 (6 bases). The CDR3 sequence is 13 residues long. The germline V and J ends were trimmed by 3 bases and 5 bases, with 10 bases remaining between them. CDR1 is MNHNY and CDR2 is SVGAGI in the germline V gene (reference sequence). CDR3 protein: CASSYQRGETQYF. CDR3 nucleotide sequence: TGTGCCAGCAGTTATCAGAGGGGGGAGACCCAGTACTTC.

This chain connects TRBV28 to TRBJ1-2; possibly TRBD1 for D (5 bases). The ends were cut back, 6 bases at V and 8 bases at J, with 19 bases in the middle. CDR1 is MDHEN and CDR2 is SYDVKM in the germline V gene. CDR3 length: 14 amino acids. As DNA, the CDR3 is TGTGCCAGCAGAAGACCAATAGCAGGGAACGGCTACACCTTC. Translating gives CASRRPIAGNGYTF.

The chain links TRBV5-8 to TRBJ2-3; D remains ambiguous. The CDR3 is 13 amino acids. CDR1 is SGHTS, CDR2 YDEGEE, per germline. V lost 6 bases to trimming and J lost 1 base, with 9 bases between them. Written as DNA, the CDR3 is TGTGCCAGCAAAATCCCCGGCACAGATACGCAGTATTTT. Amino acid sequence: CASKIPGTDTQYF. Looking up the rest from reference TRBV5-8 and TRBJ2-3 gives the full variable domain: EAGVTQSPTHLIKTRGQQATLRCSPISGHTSVYWYQQALGLGLQFLLWYDEGEERNRGNFPPRFSGRQFPNYSSELNVNALELEDSALYLCASKIPGTDTQYFGPGTRLTVL.

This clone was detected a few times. The DNA of the CDR3 is TGTGCCAGCAGCTTCCAACGGCAGGGTTTTTCCTACAATGAGCAGTTCTTC. Its translation is CASSFQRQGFSYNEQFF. V is TRBV7-2 and J is TRBJ2-1; the D gene is possibly TRBD1 (5 bases). Germline lookup yields CDR1 SGHTA and CDR2 FQGNSA. V was trimmed by 3 bases and J by 1 base, leaving 16 bases between them. The CDR3 spans 17 residues.

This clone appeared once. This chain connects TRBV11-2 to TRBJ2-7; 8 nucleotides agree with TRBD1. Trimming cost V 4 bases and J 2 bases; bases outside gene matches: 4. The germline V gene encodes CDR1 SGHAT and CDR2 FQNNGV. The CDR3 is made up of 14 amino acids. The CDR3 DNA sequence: TGTGCCAGCAGCTCCCGACAGGGGCCCTACGAGCAGTACTTC. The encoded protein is CASSSRQGPYEQYF. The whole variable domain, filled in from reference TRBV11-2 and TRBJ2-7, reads EAGVAQSPRYKIIEKRQSVAFWCNPISGHATLYWYQQILGQGPKLLIQFQNNGVVDDSQLPKDRFSAERLKGVDSTLKIQPAKLEDSAVYLCASSSRQGPYEQYFGPGTRLTVT.

The CDR3: CASRYHRGTEAFF. DNA of the CDR3: TGTGCCAGCAGGTATCACAGGGGCACTGAAGCTTTCTTT. This chain links TRBV7-2 with TRBJ1-1; 7 bases align to TRBD1. The germline V gene has CDR1 SGHTA and CDR2 FQGNSA. The length of the CDR3 is 13 residues. V shed 6 bases and J 4 bases; nucleotides not matched to a gene: 5.

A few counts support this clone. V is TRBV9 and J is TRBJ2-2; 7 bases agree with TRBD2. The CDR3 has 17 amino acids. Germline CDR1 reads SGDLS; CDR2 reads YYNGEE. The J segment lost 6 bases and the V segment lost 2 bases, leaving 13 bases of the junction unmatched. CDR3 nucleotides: TGTGCCAGCAGCGTTGCGGGAGTCCTCCAAAGTGCCGGGGAGCTGTTTTTT. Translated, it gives CASSVAGVLQSAGELFF.

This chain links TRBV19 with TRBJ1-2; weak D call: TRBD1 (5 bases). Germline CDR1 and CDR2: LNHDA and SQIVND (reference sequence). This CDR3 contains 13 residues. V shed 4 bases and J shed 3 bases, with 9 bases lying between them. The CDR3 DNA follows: TGTGCCAGTAGTAAGGGAGGGGACTATGGCTACACCTTC. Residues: CASSKGGDYGYTF.

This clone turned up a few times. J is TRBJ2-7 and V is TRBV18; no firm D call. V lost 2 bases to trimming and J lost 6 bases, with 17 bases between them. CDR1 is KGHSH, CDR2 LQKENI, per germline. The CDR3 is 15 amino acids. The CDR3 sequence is CASSPGGGLLGEQYF. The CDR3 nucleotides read TGTGCCAGCTCACCAGGCGGTGGCCTCCTGGGCGAGCAGTACTTC. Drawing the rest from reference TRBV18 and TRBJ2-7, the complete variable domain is NAGVMQNPRHLVRRRGQEARLRCSPMKGHSHVYWYRQLPEEGLKFMVYLQKENIIDESGMPKERFSAEFPKEGPSILRIQQVVRGDSAAYFCASSPGGGLLGEQYFGPGTRLTVT.

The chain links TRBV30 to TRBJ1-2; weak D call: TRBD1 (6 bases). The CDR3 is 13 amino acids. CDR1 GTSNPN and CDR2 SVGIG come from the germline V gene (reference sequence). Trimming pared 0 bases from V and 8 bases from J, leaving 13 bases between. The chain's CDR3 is CAWSVGQGMGYTF. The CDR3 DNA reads TGTGCCTGGAGTGTAGGGCAGGGGATGGGCTACACCTTC.

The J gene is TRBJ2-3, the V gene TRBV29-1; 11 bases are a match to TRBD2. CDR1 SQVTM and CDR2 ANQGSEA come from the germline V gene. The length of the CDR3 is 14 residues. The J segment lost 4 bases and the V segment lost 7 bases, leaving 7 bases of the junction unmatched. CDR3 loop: CSGLAGGWADTQYF. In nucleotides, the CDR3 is TGCAGCGGATTAGCGGGAGGGTGGGCAGATACGCAGTATTTT.

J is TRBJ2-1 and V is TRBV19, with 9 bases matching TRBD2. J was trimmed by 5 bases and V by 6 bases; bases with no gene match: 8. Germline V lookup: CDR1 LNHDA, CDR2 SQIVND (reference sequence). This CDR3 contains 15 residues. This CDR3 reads CASSGSGGLDNEQFF. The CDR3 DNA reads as TGTGCCAGTAGCGGTAGCGGGGGTCTGGACAATGAGCAGTTCTTC.

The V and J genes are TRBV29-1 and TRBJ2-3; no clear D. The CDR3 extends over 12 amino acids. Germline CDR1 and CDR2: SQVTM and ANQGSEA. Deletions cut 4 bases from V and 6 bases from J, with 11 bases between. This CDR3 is CSVGFTADTQYF. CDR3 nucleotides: TGCAGCGTTGGATTTACAGCCGATACGCAGTATTTT.

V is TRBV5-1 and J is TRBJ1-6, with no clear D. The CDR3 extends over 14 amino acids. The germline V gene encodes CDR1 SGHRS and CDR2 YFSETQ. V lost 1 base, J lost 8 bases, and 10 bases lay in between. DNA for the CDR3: TGCGCCAGCAGCTTGTTGAGGTACGATTCACCCCTCCACTTT. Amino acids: CASSLLRYDSPLHF.

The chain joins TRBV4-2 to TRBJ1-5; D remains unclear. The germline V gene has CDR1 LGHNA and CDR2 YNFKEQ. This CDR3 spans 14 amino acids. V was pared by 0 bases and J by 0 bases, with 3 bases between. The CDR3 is CASSQDISNQPQHF. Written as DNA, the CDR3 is TGTGCCAGCAGCCAAGATATTAGCAATCAGCCCCAGCATTTT.

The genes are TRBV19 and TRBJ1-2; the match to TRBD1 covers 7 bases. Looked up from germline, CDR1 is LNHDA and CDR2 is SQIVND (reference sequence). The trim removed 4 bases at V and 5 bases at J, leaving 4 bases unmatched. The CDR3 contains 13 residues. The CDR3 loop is CASSKGQNYGYTF. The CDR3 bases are TGTGCCAGTAGTAAGGGACAGAATTATGGCTACACCTTC.

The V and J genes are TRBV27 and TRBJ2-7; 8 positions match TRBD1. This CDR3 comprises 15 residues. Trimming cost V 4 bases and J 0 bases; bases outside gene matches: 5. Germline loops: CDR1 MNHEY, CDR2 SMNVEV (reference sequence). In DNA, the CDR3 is TGTGCCAGCAGTTGGACAGGGTATGGCTCCTACGAGCAGTACTTC. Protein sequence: CASSWTGYGSYEQYF.

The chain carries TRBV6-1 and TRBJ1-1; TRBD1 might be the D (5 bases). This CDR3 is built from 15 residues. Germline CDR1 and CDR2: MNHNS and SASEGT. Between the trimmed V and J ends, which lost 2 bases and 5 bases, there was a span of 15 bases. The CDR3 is CASSEQIQGGTEAFF. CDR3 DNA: TGTGCCAGCAGTGAACAGATTCAGGGAGGGACTGAAGCTTTCTTT.

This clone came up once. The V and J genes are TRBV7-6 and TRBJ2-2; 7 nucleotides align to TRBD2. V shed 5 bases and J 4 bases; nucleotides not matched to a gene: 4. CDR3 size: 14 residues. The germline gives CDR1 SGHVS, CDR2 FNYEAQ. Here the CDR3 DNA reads TGTGCCAGCAGCAGGGGAGGGAGCACCGGGGAGCTGTTTTTT. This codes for CASSRGGSTGELFF.

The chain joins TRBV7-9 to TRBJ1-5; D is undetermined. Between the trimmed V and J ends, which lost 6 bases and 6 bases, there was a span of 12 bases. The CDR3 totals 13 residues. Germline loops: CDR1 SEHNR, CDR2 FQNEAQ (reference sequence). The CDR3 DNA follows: TGTGCCAGCAGTTCCCCAGAGGGTCAGCCCCAGCATTTT. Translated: CASSSPEGQPQHF.

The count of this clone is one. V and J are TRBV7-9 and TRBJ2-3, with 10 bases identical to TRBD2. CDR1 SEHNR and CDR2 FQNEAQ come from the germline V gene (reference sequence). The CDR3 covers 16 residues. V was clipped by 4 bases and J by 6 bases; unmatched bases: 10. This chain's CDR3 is CASSYSLAGLGDTQYF. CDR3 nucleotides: TGTGCCAGCAGCTACTCACTAGCGGGGTTGGGGGATACGCAGTATTTT.

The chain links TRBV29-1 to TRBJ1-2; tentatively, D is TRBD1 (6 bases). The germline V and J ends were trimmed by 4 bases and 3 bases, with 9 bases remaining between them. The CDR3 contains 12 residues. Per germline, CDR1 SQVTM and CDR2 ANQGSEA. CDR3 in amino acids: CSVGRGDYGYTF. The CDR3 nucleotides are TGCAGCGTTGGCAGGGGCGACTATGGCTACACCTTC.

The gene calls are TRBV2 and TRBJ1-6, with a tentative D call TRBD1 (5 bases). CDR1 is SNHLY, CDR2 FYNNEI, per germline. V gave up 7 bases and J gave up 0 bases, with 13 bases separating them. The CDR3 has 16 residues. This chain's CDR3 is CASISRGSSYNSPLHF. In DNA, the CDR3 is TGTGCCAGCATCTCACGGGGGAGCTCCTATAATTCACCCCTCCACTTT.

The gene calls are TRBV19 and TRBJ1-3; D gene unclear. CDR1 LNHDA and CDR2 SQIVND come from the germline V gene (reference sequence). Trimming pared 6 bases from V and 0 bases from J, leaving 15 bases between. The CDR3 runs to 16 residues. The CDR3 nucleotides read TGTGCCAGTAGCACCGACCGGAGTAGCTCTGGAAACACCATATATTTT. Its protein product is CASSTDRSSSGNTIYF.

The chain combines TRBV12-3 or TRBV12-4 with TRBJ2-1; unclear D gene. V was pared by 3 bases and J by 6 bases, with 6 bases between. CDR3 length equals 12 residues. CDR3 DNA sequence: TGTGCCAGCAGTTTTATTTCCAATGAGCAGTTCTTC. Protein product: CASSFISNEQFF.

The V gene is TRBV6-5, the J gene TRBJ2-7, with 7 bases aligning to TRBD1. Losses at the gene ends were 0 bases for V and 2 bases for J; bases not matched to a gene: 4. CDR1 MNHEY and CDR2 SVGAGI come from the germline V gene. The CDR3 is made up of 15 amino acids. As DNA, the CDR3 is TGTGCCAGCAGTTACTCAGGGACAGAGGCCTACGAGCAGTACTTC. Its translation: CASSYSGTEAYEQYF.